These T cell receptor beta chains were read from a single sample in a study of blood T cell repertoires in COVID-19. Only in-frame clones appear in the TCRdb table, and some are missing; sequencing was by immunoSEQ multiplex PCR. This sample has some 100,000 clones, with roughly 88% found just once. The sequenced sample was peripheral blood. The receptors stem from a man over 45 with COVID-19, enrolled during active disease. CDR3s include the opening cysteine and the closing phenylalanine or tryptophan. A D gene is named only where the DNA matches it firmly. Some rows mark clone size as missing; the rest say once, few, many or name a class of expanded clone.

v_call	j_call	d_call	clone_size	cdr3_nt	cdr3_aa
TRBV29-1	TRBJ1-1	NA	NA	TGCAGCTCTACAGGGAAAATAGCTGAAGCTTTCTTT	CSSTGKIAEAFF
TRBV7-8	TRBJ1-5	NA	NA	TGTGCCAGCAGCTTTGGGGCATCGAATCAGCCCCAGCATTTT	CASSFGASNQPQHF
TRBV5-4	TRBJ1-1	TRBD1	NA	TGTGCCAGCAGCCTCGAGACAGGGCCTACCGCTTTCTTT	CASSLETGPTAFF
TRBV7-2	TRBJ1-4	NA	once	TGTGCCAGCAGCCTACCAGGAAACCGGGGGGAAAAACTGTTTTTT	CASSLPGNRGEKLFF
TRBV6-1	TRBJ2-2	NA	NA	TGTGCCAGCAGTGAATCCTTTGGCTCCGGGGAGCTGTTTTTT	CASSESFGSGELFF
TRBV19	TRBJ1-4	TRBD1	once	TGTGCCAGCCAGGACAGGGGGCGCGGTATGGCTAATGAAAAACTGTTTTTT	CASQDRGRGMANEKLFF
TRBV11-1	TRBJ1-1	NA	NA	TGTGCCAGCAGCCCGGGGAGGTCGGCCACTGAAGCTTTCTTT	CASSPGRSATEAFF
TRBV5-1	TRBJ1-4	NA	NA	TGCGCCAGCAGCCCGACCGGGAGGGCTAATGAAAAACTGTTTTTT	CASSPTGRANEKLFF
TRBV5-1	TRBJ1-5	NA	NA	TGCGCCAGCAGCCCAACAGGGAGAGGGGATCAGCCCCAGCATTTT	CASSPTGRGDQPQHF
TRBV7-8	TRBJ2-2	TRBD2	NA	TGTGCCAGCAGCTTAGCCCCCGGGCTAGCGGGGGCCAACACCGGGGAGCTGTTTTTT	CASSLAPGLAGANTGELFF
TRBV30	TRBJ2-4	TRBD1	once	TGTGCCTGGTCGGCCGGGACAGGGGTCGCCAAAAACATTCAGTACTTC	CAWSAGTGVAKNIQYF
TRBV4-1	TRBJ2-3	TRBD2	NA	TGCGCCAGCAGATGGAGCGGGGCAGATACGCAGTATTTT	CASRWSGADTQYF
TRBV5-5	TRBJ2-2	NA	few	TGTGCCAGCAGCTTACGGCACGGGGGGAACACCGGGGAGCTGTTTTTT	CASSLRHGGNTGELFF
TRBV3-1/TRBV3-2	TRBJ2-2	NA	NA	TGTGCCAGCAGCCCTAGGACGAACACCGGGGAGCTGTTTTTT	CASSPRTNTGELFF
TRBV6-5	TRBJ1-6	TRBD1	NA	TGTGCCAGCAGCCCGACAGGGCTAAATTCACCCCTCCACTTT	CASSPTGLNSPLHF
TRBV4-1	TRBJ1-6	NA	NA	TGCGCCAGCAGCCCCGTCGGGAGGGGCTCCTATAATTCACCCCTCCACTTT	CASSPVGRGSYNSPLHF
TRBV2	TRBJ1-6	NA	NA	TGTGCCTCGGAGGGTTATAATTCACCCCTCCACTTT	CASEGYNSPLHF
TRBV9	TRBJ2-1	NA	NA	TGTGCCAGCAGCGCTACAGGGGCGGGATCCTACAATGAGCAGTTCTTC	CASSATGAGSYNEQFF
TRBV4-3	TRBJ2-1	NA	NA	TGCGCCAGCAGCCATGATAGCGGAGCCTACAATGAGCAGTTCTTC	CASSHDSGAYNEQFF
TRBV3-1/TRBV3-2	TRBJ2-2	NA	NA	TGTGCCAGCAGCCAGTCTTTCCCAGCGAACACCGGGGAGCTGTTTTTT	CASSQSFPANTGELFF
TRBV13	TRBJ2-7	NA	NA	TGTGCCAGCAGCTTAATCCGAAGAGACGAGCAGTACTTC	CASSLIRRDEQYF
TRBV7-9	TRBJ2-5	TRBD2	NA	TGTGCCAGCAGCCTAGGGACTAGCGGGGACACCCAGTACTTC	CASSLGTSGDTQYF
TRBV3-1/TRBV3-2	TRBJ2-3	TRBD2	few	TGTGCCAGCAGCCCCCTTGGGACTAGCGGGGTGGTGTATTTT	CASSPLGTSGVVYF
TRBV2	TRBJ1-6	TRBD1	NA	TGTGCCAGCAGCGACAGGGGTAATTCACCCCTCCACTTT	CASSDRGNSPLHF
TRBV20-1	TRBJ2-4	TRBD2	NA	TGCAGTGCTAGTCTACTAGCGGGGGCCATAGCCAAAAACATTCAGTACTTC	CSASLLAGAIAKNIQYF
TRBV19	TRBJ1-1	NA	NA	TGTGCCAGTAGTAACAGCAACCTGAACACTGAAGCTTTCTTT	CASSNSNLNTEAFF
TRBV19	TRBJ1-1	NA	NA	TGTGCCACCTCAGTTGGCACTGAAGCTTTCTTT	CATSVGTEAFF
TRBV10-3	TRBJ1-2	NA	NA	TGTGCCATCAGCGGGGGATTCCATTATGGCTACACCTTC	CAISGGFHYGYTF
TRBV18	TRBJ1-1	TRBD1	NA	TGTGCCAGCTCACCCGAGACAGGGGGCAGGACTGAAGCTTTCTTT	CASSPETGGRTEAFF
TRBV7-8	TRBJ1-4	TRBD1	once	TGTGCCAGCAGCTTAACCCCAGGGGGGTTCGAAAAACTGTTTTTT	CASSLTPGGFEKLFF
TRBV4-1	TRBJ2-6	NA	NA	TGCGCCAGCAGCCAAGGCGGTCCCCTGACTTTC	CASSQGGPLTF
TRBV18	TRBJ2-1	TRBD2	NA	TGTGCCAGCTCGGGCCTAGCGGGGGAACAGTTCTTC	CASSGLAGEQFF
TRBV30	TRBJ1-5	NA	NA	TGTGCCTGGAGCCTCGGGAGGGGGAGTCAGCCCCAGCATTTT	CAWSLGRGSQPQHF
TRBV18	TRBJ1-1	NA	NA	TGTGCCAGCTCCGGACAGCTTGAAGCTTTCTTT	CASSGQLEAFF
TRBV6-6	TRBJ2-1	TRBD2	NA	TGTGCCAGCACCGGCGGGGGGGCCTATGAGCAGTTCTTC	CASTGGGAYEQFF
TRBV5-4	TRBJ1-1	NA	NA	TGTGCCAGCATCGAGAATACAGGCGGTGAAGCTTTCTTT	CASIENTGGEAFF
TRBV7-3	TRBJ1-6	TRBD1	NA	TGTGCCAGCAGCTCGGGACAGGGGGCTTCACCCCTCCACTTT	CASSSGQGASPLHF
TRBV4-1	TRBJ1-5	NA	NA	TGCGCCAGCAGCCAAGAATCTAGGGGTAGGGGCAATCAGCCCCAGCATTTT	CASSQESRGRGNQPQHF
TRBV4-3	TRBJ1-5	NA	NA	TGCGCCAGCAGCCAAGCACCAGGGGATCAGCCCCAGCATTTT	CASSQAPGDQPQHF
TRBV5-1	TRBJ1-1	NA	NA	TGCGCCAGCAGCTTGGTGGAGGGAACTGAAGCTTTCTTT	CASSLVEGTEAFF
TRBV9	TRBJ2-3	NA	NA	TGTGCCAGCAGCGTAGATGCAGGGGGGATCGCAGATACGCAGTATTTT	CASSVDAGGIADTQYF
TRBV6-5	TRBJ1-6	NA	NA	TGTGCCAGCTCTGGGGCATATTCACCCCTCCACTTT	CASSGAYSPLHF
TRBV28	TRBJ2-1	TRBD2	NA	TGTGCCAGCAGCTATTCGGGACGGGGGGGGCGGAATGAGCAGTTCTTC	CASSYSGRGGRNEQFF
TRBV3-1/TRBV3-2	TRBJ1-2	NA	NA	TGTGCCAGCAGCCAAACGCGAGACAATGGCTACACCTTC	CASSQTRDNGYTF
TRBV3-1/TRBV3-2	TRBJ1-1	NA	NA	TGTGCCAGCAGCCACCGGGAGCGCACTGAAGCTTTCTTT	CASSHRERTEAFF
TRBV2	TRBJ1-2	TRBD1	once	TGTGCCAGCAGATCCGGGACAGATGGCTACACCTTC	CASRSGTDGYTF
TRBV6-2/TRBV6-3	TRBJ2-7	TRBD1	NA	TGTGCCAGCGGCCGGGACAGGGTCTCCTACGAGCAGTACTTC	CASGRDRVSYEQYF
TRBV2	TRBJ2-7	TRBD1	NA	TGTGCCAGCAGTGGGAGAGGGGGCGGGTACGAGCAGTACTTC	CASSGRGGGYEQYF
TRBV5-1	TRBJ2-2	NA	NA	TGCGCCAGCAAGACAGAAGCGTGGAACACCGGGGAGCTGTTTTTT	CASKTEAWNTGELFF
TRBV19	TRBJ1-2	NA	NA	TGTGCCAGTAGTGTGATCACAGGGAGCTATGGCTACACCTTC	CASSVITGSYGYTF
TRBV7-9	TRBJ1-1	NA	NA	TGTGCCAGCAGCAACTCAGGGGAGGGGACTGAAGCTTTCTTT	CASSNSGEGTEAFF
TRBV5-1	TRBJ2-1	NA	NA	TGCGCCAGCAGCTTGCAGGGCCAAGACAATGAGCAGTTCTTC	CASSLQGQDNEQFF
TRBV6-5	TRBJ2-3	TRBD1	NA	TGTGCCAGCGTTAAAACAGGGGGCACAGATACGCAGTATTTT	CASVKTGGTDTQYF
TRBV15	TRBJ1-3	NA	NA	TGTGCCACCAGCAGAGATCTTCGGGGAAACACCATATATTTT	CATSRDLRGNTIYF
TRBV6-5	TRBJ1-6	NA	NA	TGTGCCAGCAGTTACGACAGTAGATCTAATTCACCCCTCCACTTT	CASSYDSRSNSPLHF
TRBV7-2	TRBJ1-5	NA	NA	TGTGCCAGCAGCTTAGTTGGAGTTGATCAGCCCCAGCATTTT	CASSLVGVDQPQHF
TRBV24-1	TRBJ1-5	NA	NA	TGTGCCACCAGTGATTTGCTAGTTCGGGGGGGCAATCAGCCCCAGCATTTT	CATSDLLVRGGNQPQHF
TRBV30	TRBJ1-1	NA	NA	TGTGCCTGGAGTCCTCGTCGACAGACTGAAGCTTTCTTT	CAWSPRRQTEAFF
TRBV30	TRBJ2-4	NA	NA	TGTGCCTGGAGCACCTCAGGGCAGACCAAAAACATTCAGTACTTC	CAWSTSGQTKNIQYF